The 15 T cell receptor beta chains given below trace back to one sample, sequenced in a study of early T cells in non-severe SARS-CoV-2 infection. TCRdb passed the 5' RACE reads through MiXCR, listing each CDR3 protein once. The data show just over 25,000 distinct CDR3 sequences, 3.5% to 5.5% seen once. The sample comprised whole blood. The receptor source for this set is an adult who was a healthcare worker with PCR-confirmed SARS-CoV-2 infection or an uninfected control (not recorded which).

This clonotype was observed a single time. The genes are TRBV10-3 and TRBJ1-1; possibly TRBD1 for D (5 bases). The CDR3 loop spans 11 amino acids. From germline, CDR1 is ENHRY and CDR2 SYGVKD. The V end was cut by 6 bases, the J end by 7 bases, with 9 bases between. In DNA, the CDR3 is TGTGCCATCAGCCAGGGACTTGAAGCTTTCTTT. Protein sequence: CAISQGLEAFF.

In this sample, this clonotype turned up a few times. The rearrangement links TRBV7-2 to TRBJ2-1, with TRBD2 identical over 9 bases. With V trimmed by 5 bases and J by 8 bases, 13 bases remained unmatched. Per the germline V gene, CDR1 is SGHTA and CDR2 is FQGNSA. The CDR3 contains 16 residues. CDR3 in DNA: TGTGCCAGCAGCCGAGATTCGGGCGGGAGGGCCTATGAGCAGTTCTTC. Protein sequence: CASSRDSGGRAYEQFF.

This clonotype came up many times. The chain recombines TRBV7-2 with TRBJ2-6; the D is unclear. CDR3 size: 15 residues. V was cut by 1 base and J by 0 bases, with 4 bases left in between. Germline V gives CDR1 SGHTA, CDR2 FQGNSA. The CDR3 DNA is TGTGCCAGCAGCTTAGGGCCCTCTGGGGCCAACGTCCTGACTTTC. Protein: CASSLGPSGANVLTF.

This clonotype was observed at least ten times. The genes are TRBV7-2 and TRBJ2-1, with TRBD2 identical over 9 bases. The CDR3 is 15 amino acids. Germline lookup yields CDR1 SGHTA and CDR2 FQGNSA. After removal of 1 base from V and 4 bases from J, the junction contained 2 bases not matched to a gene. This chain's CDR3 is CASSLVAGVYNEQFF. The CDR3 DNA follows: TGTGCCAGCAGCTTAGTAGCGGGAGTATACAATGAGCAGTTCTTC.

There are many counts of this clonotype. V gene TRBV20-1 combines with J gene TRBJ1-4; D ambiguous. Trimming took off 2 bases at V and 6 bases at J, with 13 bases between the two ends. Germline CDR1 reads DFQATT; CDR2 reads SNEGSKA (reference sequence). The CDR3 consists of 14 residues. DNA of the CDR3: TGCAGTGCTAGAAAAAGGGTTGGGGATGAAAAACTGTTTTTT. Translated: CSARKRVGDEKLFF.

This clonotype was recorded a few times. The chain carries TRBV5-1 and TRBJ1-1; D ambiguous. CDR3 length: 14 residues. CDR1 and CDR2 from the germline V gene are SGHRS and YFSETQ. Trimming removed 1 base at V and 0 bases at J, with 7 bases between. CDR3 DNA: TGCGCCAGCAGCTTGATTGGGATGAACACTGAAGCTTTCTTT. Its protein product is CASSLIGMNTEAFF.

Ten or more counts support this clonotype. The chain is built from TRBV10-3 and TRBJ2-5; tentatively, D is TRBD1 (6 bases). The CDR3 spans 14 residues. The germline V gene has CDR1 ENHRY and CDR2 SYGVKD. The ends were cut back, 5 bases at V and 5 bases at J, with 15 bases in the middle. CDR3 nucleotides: TGTGCCATCAGTACCGGACAGTCGCGGGAGACCCAGTACTTC. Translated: CAISTGQSRETQYF.

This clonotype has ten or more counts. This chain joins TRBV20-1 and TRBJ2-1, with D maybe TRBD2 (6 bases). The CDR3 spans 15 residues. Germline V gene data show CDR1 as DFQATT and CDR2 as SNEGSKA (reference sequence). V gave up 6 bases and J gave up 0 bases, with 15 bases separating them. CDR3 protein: CSANIAATSYNEQFF. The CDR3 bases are TGCAGTGCGAACATAGCGGCTACCTCCTACAATGAGCAGTTCTTC.

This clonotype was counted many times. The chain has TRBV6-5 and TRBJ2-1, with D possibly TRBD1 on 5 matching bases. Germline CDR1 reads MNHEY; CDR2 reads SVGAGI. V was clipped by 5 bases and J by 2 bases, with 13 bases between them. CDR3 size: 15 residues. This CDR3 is CASSIDRFPYNEQFF. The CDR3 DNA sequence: TGTGCCAGCAGTATAGACAGATTTCCCTACAATGAGCAGTTCTTC.

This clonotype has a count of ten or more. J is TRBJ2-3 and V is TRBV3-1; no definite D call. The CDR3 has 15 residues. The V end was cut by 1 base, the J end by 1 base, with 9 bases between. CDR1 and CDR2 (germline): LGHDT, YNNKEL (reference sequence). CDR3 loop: CASSQGTFRTDTQYF. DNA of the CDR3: TGTGCCAGCAGCCAAGGTACTTTCCGCACAGATACGCAGTATTTT.

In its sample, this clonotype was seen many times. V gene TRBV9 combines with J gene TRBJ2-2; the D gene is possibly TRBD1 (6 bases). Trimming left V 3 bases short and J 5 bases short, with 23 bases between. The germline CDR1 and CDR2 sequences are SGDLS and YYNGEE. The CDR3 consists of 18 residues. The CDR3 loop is CASSAHEQGRSGTGELFF. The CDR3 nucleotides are TGTGCCAGCAGCGCTCATGAACAGGGTAGAAGTGGGACCGGGGAGCTGTTTTTT. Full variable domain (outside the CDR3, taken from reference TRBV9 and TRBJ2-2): DSGVTQTPKHLITATGQRVTLRCSPRSGDLSVYWYQQSLDQGLQFLIQYYNGEERAKGNILERFSAQQFPDLHSELNLSSLELGDSALYFCASSAHEQGRSGTGELFFGEGSRLTVL.

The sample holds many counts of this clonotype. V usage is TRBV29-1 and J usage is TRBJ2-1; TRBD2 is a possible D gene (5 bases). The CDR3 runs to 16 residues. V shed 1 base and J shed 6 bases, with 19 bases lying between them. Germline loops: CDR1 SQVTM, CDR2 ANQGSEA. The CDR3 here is CSVEGALLGRRNEQFF. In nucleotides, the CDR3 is TGCAGCGTTGAAGGTGCCCTACTAGGGCGGCGCAATGAGCAGTTCTTC.

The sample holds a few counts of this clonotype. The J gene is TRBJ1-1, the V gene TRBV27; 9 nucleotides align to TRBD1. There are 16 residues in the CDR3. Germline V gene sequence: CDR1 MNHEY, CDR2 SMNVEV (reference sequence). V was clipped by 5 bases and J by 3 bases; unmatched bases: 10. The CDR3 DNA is TGTGCCAGCAGTGAGACAGGGGGATGGATTGACACTGAAGCTTTCTTT. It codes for CASSETGGWIDTEAFF.

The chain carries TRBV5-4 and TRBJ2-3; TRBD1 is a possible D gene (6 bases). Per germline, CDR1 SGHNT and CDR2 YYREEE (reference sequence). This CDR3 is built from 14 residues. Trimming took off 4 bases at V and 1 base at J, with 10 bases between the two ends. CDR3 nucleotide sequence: TGTGCCAGCAGCGGGTCAGGGGGCACAGATACGCAGTATTTT. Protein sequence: CASSGSGGTDTQYF.

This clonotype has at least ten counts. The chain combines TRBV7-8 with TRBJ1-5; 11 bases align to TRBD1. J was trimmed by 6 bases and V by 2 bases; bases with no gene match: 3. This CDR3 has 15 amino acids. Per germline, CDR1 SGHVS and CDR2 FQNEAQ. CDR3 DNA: TGTGCCAGCAGCTTATCGGACAGGGGGCCTCAGCCCCAGCATTTT. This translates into CASSLSDRGPQPQHF.